This is a list of T cell receptor beta chains from one sample in a study of T-cell reconstitution after alpha-beta-depleted transplantation in children. One entry per CDR3 protein, called by TCRdb with MiXCR from the PCR reads. The sample records tens of thousands of distinct CDR3 sequences, approximately 5% being singletons. Material: PBMCs, mostly from graft donor cells, obtained 180 days after TCRalphabeta/CD19-depleted stem cell transplant. These receptors all come from a boy under two years old who had a stem cell transplant for acute myeloid leukemia, so the T cells may come from the graft donor. The CDR3 runs from the conserved cysteine through the conserved F or W. Each record gives: J gene, clone size, D gene, V gene, CDR3 DNA, CDR3 protein. A D gene is named only where the DNA matches it firmly. Size is omitted from some rows. Given values are once, few, many or a class for expanded clones.

>TRBJ2-3|many|NA|TRBV29-1
TGCAGCGTTGAAAAGGGTTTTGATACGCAGTATTTT
CSVEKGFDTQYF
>TRBJ2-5|many|NA|TRBV29-1
TGCAGCGTTGTTAATGGCCGGACCCAGTACTTC
CSVVNGRTQYF
>TRBJ2-3|once|TRBD2|TRBV10-2
TGCGCCTTCGCCGGGACTAGCGTTGCGGATACGCAGTATTTT
CAFAGTSVADTQYF
>TRBJ1-3|many|TRBD1|TRBV11-2
TGTGCCAGCAGCTTCCGCGGGACAGGGTCTCACTCTGGAAACACCATATATTTT
CASSFRGTGSHSGNTIYF
>TRBJ2-3|many|NA|TRBV3-1
TGTGCCAGCAGCCACACAGGGTTCGGGGATACGCAGTATTTT
CASSHTGFGDTQYF
>TRBJ1-4|many|NA|TRBV6-1
TGTGCCAGCAGTGAGAGGGGCGGTCGAAATGAAAAACTGTTTTTT
CASSERGGRNEKLFF
>TRBJ2-3|few|TRBD1|TRBV2
TGTGCCAGCAGTTCCCGACAGGGGGTGGATACGCAGTATTTT
CASSSRQGVDTQYF
>TRBJ2-3|many|NA|TRBV5-1
TGCGCCAGCAGCCCGGGGCCCACAGGTGATACGCAGTATTTT
CASSPGPTGDTQYF
>TRBJ1-5|many|TRBD1|TRBV28
TGTGCCAGCAGTCCGGGGGACAGAAGGAATCAGCCCCAGCATTTT
CASSPGDRRNQPQHF
>TRBJ1-3|NA|NA|TRBV10-3
TGTGCCATCAGTGCCCGGGGCAGTGGCTCTGGAAACACCATATATTTT
CAISARGSGSGNTIYF
>TRBJ2-2|many|TRBD2|TRBV12-3/TRBV12-4
TGTGCCAGCATCCTCTCTCCGGGGGGGCCGAACGGGGAGCTGTTTTTT
CASILSPGGPNGELFF
>TRBJ2-5|many|NA|TRBV7-6
TGTGCCAGCAGCTTTGGTGGGGGAGAGACCCAGTACTTC
CASSFGGGETQYF
>TRBJ1-6|many|NA|TRBV4-1
TGCGCCAGCAGCCCATCTGGCCTCTGGAATTCACCCCTCCACTTT
CASSPSGLWNSPLHF
>TRBJ2-7|many|TRBD2|TRBV7-2
TGTGCCAGCAGCCCGACTAGCGGGGGGCCCTACGAGCAGTACTTC
CASSPTSGGPYEQYF
>TRBJ2-1|many|NA|TRBV7-9
TGTGCCAGCAGCCCACGACGCAGCTCCTACAATGAGCAGTTCTTC
CASSPRRSSYNEQFF
>TRBJ2-5|NA|TRBD1|TRBV7-3
TGTGCCTTCAGTGGGGACAGGGGGCTAGAGACCCAGTACTTC
CAFSGDRGLETQYF
>TRBJ1-6|many|NA|TRBV30
TGTGCCTGGAGTGTCTCGGTACAGCGGGGGAAGACCCTCCACTTT
CAWSVSVQRGKTLHF
>TRBJ1-1|many|NA|TRBV12-3/TRBV12-4
TGTGCCAGCAGTCCCTCATCATACGGGGGGAACACTGAAGCTTTCTTT
CASSPSSYGGNTEAFF
>TRBJ1-4|many|TRBD1|TRBV4-3
TGCGCCAGCAGCCAGGCGGGACAGGGTCCTTCAAGGCAAGAAAAACTGTTTTTT
CASSQAGQGPSRQEKLFF
>TRBJ2-4|many|TRBD1|TRBV5-1
TGCGCCAGCAGCCTCGGGACAGGGCTAAAAAACATTCAGTACTTC
CASSLGTGLKNIQYF
>TRBJ2-7|many|NA|TRBV5-6
TGTGCCAGCAGCTTTCGCGGGCCTCACAGGTCCTACGAGCAGTACTTC
CASSFRGPHRSYEQYF
>TRBJ2-2|many|TRBD2|TRBV18
TGTGCCAGCTCCGGGACTAGCACCGGGGAGCTGTTTTTT
CASSGTSTGELFF
>TRBJ1-2|many|TRBD1|TRBV12-3/TRBV12-4
TGTGCCAGCAGTTCGGGACAGGGGGCGGATAACTATGGCTACACCTTC
CASSSGQGADNYGYTF
>TRBJ1-3|many|NA|TRBV20-1
TGCAGTGCCTTAGTAGGACCGTTGAGCTCTGGAAACACCATATATTTT
CSALVGPLSSGNTIYF
>TRBJ2-4|many|NA|TRBV6-5
TGTGCCAGCAGCCGTAACAGGGATTGGGGACAGTACTTC
CASSRNRDWGQYF
>TRBJ1-2|many|NA|TRBV19
TGTGCCACCATGGACAATAACTATGGCTACACCTTC
CATMDNNYGYTF
>TRBJ2-7|many|NA|TRBV11-2
TGTGCCAGCAGCTTAGATCTAGGCAGGTTCTACGAGCAGTACTTC
CASSLDLGRFYEQYF
>TRBJ2-7|many|NA|TRBV3-1
TGTGCCAGCAGCCAGTTCGAGGGGCCGTACGAGCAGTACTTC
CASSQFEGPYEQYF
>TRBJ1-4|many|NA|TRBV27
TGTGCCAGCAGTTGTTACAGGGAGGGCACGCTTCCGCCCCGGAAAAAACTGTTTTTT
CASSCYREGTLPPRKKLFF
>TRBJ1-1|many|NA|TRBV12-3/TRBV12-4
TGTGCCAGCACCCCAAATAGGGGGGGAATCTCTGAAGCTTTCTTT
CASTPNRGGISEAFF
>TRBJ2-2|many|NA|TRBV20-1
TGCAGTGCCCGTCGGGCAGGGGTTACCGGGGAGCTGTTTTTT
CSARRAGVTGELFF
>TRBJ2-1|many|TRBD2|TRBV5-5
TGTGCCAGCAGCACCGGACTAGTCTCCTACAATGAGCAGTTCTTC
CASSTGLVSYNEQFF
>TRBJ1-2|many|TRBD1|TRBV18
TGTGCCAGCTCACCACCTAATGGACACAGGGGATATGGCTACACCTTC
CASSPPNGHRGYGYTF
>TRBJ2-7|many|NA|TRBV4-3
TGCGCCAGCAGCCAAGATTTTGACAGCTACTCCTACGAGCAGTACTTC
CASSQDFDSYSYEQYF
>TRBJ2-1|many|TRBD2|TRBV7-8
TGTGCCAGCAGCCCAGGACTAGCGGGGGGAATCCGCTCCTACAATGAGCAGTTCTTC
CASSPGLAGGIRSYNEQFF
>TRBJ1-4|many|NA|TRBV10-3
TGTGCCATCAGTGACAGGGGATTGAGAGACGAAAAACTGTTTTTT
CAISDRGLRDEKLFF
>TRBJ2-3|many|NA|TRBV10-2
TGCGCCAGCACAACTTCGTATGATACGCAGTATTTT
CASTTSYDTQYF
>TRBJ2-5|many|NA|TRBV12-3/TRBV12-4
TGTGCCAGCACCCTGTGGGGCCAAGAGACCCAGTACTTC
CASTLWGQETQYF
>TRBJ2-2|many|NA|TRBV27
TGTGCCAGCAGTCCCCGGGGGGCAGGTACCGGGGAGCTGTTTTTT
CASSPRGAGTGELFF
>TRBJ1-4|many|NA|TRBV4-3
TGCGCCAGCAGCCAAGAGGGGACGGGTGCAACTAATGAAAAACTGTTTTTT
CASSQEGTGATNEKLFF
>TRBJ1-6|many|NA|TRBV4-3
TGCGCCAGCAGCCAAGAGGGGGTTGGGAGTTATGAGGGGACACCCCTCCACTTT
CASSQEGVGSYEGTPLHF
>TRBJ2-2|many|NA|TRBV12-3/TRBV12-4
TGTGCCAGCAGTTTACAGGGGTCCCTCACCGGGGAGCTGTTTTTT
CASSLQGSLTGELFF
>TRBJ2-7|many|NA|TRBV4-3
TGCGCCAGCAGCCCGGGTCTATCTCGCTCCTACGAGCAGTACTTC
CASSPGLSRSYEQYF
>TRBJ2-1|many|NA|TRBV3-1
TGTGCCAGCAGCCAAGATTCGGCTGAGCAGTTCTTC
CASSQDSAEQFF
>TRBJ2-5|many|NA|TRBV5-4
TGTGCCAGCAGCCCCCCGGATTATTTGGAGACCCAGTACTTC
CASSPPDYLETQYF
>TRBJ1-6|many|NA|TRBV19
TGTGCCAGTAGTATCGGAGGGCCGGGTAATTCACCCCTCCACTTT
CASSIGGPGNSPLHF
>TRBJ1-1|many|TRBD1|TRBV6-2/TRBV6-3
TGTGCCAGCAGACGCACAGGGGGCCGGGGCACTGAAGCTTTCTTT
CASRRTGGRGTEAFF
>TRBJ1-5|many|NA|TRBV6-5
TGTGCCAGCAGTTACGGAGGAAGCAATCAGCCCCAGCATTTT
CASSYGGSNQPQHF
>TRBJ2-2|many|TRBD2|TRBV3-1
TGTGCCAGCAGCCGACGGTCGGGGGGGCCTACCGGGGAGCTGTTTTTT
CASSRRSGGPTGELFF
>TRBJ2-4|many|NA|TRBV20-1
TGCAGTGCTAAGACACGTCTAGCCAAAAACATTCAGTACTTC
CSAKTRLAKNIQYF
>TRBJ2-5|many|NA|TRBV12-3/TRBV12-4
TGTGCCAGCAGTCAGGGATTCACGTCAGAGACCCAGTACTTC
CASSQGFTSETQYF
>TRBJ2-3|many|NA|TRBV5-1
TGCGCCAGCAGCCCGACGGGCGGGTCCACAGATACGCAGTATTTT
CASSPTGGSTDTQYF
>TRBJ2-7|medium-sized|NA|TRBV20-1
TGCAGTGCTAGAGACCCGTCCCGGGACTCCTACTCCTACGAGCAGTACTTC
CSARDPSRDSYSYEQYF
>TRBJ2-2|many|NA|TRBV20-1
TGCAGGGGGGACACCGGGGAGCTGTTTTTT
CRGDTGELFF
>TRBJ1-1|many|NA|TRBV6-2/TRBV6-3
TGTGCCAGCAGAGACAGGCTCGGTGAGAACACTGAAGCTTTCTTT
CASRDRLGENTEAFF
>TRBJ1-2|many|TRBD1|TRBV7-3
TGTGCCAGCAGCTTCAGGGGGAACTATGGCTACACCTTC
CASSFRGNYGYTF
>TRBJ1-4|many|TRBD1|TRBV12-3/TRBV12-4
TGTGCCAGCAGTTTAGGTCTGGGACAGGTCGGACTGTTTTTT
CASSLGLGQVGLFF
>TRBJ1-2|many|NA|TRBV12-3/TRBV12-4
TGTGCCAGTAGCCAAGGGGAAACTATCTATGGCTACACCTTC
CASSQGETIYGYTF